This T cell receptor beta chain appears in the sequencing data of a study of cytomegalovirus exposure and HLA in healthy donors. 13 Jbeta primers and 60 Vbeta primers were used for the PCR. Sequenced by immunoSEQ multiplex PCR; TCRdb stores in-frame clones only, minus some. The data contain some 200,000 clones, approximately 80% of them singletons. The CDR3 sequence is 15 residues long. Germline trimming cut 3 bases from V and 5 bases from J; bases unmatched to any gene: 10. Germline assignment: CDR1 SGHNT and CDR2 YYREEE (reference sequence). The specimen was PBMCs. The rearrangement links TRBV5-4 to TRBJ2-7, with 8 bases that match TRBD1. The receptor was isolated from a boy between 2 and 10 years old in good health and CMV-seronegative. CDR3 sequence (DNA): TGTGCCAGCAGCTCCGGACAGGGACGAGGGGACGAGCAGTACTTC. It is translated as CASSSGQGRGDEQYF.